This T cell receptor (beta chain) was identified in a study of blood T cell repertoires in COVID-19. Study as a whole: Samples came from the United States, Italy and Spain, spanning acute and convalescent COVID-19. T cells, B-cell-depleted T cells, or PBMCs provided the cDNA or gDNA that served as material.

The CDR3 extends over 16 amino acids. Germline V CDR1 and CDR2: SGHTA, FQGNSA. The ends were cut back, 5 bases at V and 0 bases at J, with 14 bases in the middle. Participants were placed into cohorts based on the clinical history they reported. Some clones are missing from TCRdb's copy, which holds only in-frame ones; the method was immunoSEQ multiplex PCR. The sample consists of 150,000 or so clones, about three quarters of them appearing once. The source is a woman aged 45-59 years who had recovered from COVID-19. This chain links TRBV7-2 with TRBJ1-3, with D possibly matching TRBD1 (5 bases). Sequencing used PBMCs or T cells enriched from blood (not recorded which). CDR3 nucleotides: TGTGCCAGCAGCCCCGGACACCCTTACTCTGGAAACACCATATATTTT. It specifies CASSPGHPYSGNTIYF.